The 25 T cell receptor beta chains below come from one sample, sequenced in a study of somatic reversion in DOCK8 deficiency (dated by TCRdb to the early 2020s). The protocol used for the library was multiplex PCR. TCRdb shows the sequencer as Illumina MiSeq. TRB libraries were generated by one-step amplicon PCR from 100 ng genomic DNA using EuroClonality-NGS primers. The public reads were quality trimmed at Q25 with fastp and then assembled into clones with MiXCR by TCRdb, keeping productive beta chains. Under each unique CDR3 protein, matching rows form one entry showing the most common genes and DNA. A total of roughly 4,100 distinct CDR3 sequences appear in this sample, 20% to 25% of them only once. In total, the top ten clones hold 9.1% of the sample. The specimen was peripheral blood. All receptors derive from a human donor in good health.

A word on this clonotype: A much larger clone is a single base away; this may be a read error. The chain combines TRBV12-3 or TRBV12-4 with TRBJ2-7, with D hard to call. The CDR3 totals 11 residues. CDR3: CAGSFLHEQYF. The CDR3 DNA is TGTGCCGGCAGTTTTCTCCACGAGCAGTACTTC.

The V and J genes are TRBV7-2 and TRBJ1-2, with 10 bases fitting TRBD1. CDR3 length equals 16 residues. Germline CDR1 reads SGHTA; CDR2 reads FQGNSA. V lost 0 bases to trimming and J lost 2 bases; unmatched junction nucleotides: 3. The CDR3 sequence is CASSLARDRGNYGYTF. CDR3 coding DNA: TGTGCCAGCAGCTTAGCGCGGGACAGGGGAAACTATGGCTACACCTTC.

This chain uses TRBV7-2 with TRBJ1-1, with 7 bases identical to TRBD1. After removal of 1 base from V and 6 bases from J, the junction contained 8 bases not matched to a gene. The CDR3 has 15 residues. Looked up from germline, CDR1 is SGHTA and CDR2 is FQGNSA. The CDR3 is CASSLDRTGGPEAFF. Here the CDR3 DNA reads TGTGCCAGCAGCTTAGATAGGACAGGAGGCCCTGAAGCTTTCTTT.

In its sample, this clonotype is medium-sized. CDR3 protein: CASSSPAGRIDTEAFF. In DNA form, the CDR3 reads TGTGCCAGCAGCTCCCCGGCTGGGAGGATAGACACTGAAGCTTTCTTT. The chain carries TRBV7-9 and TRBJ1-1; D is uncertain. V was trimmed by 4 bases and J by 3 bases, leaving 18 bases between them. The CDR3 extends over 16 amino acids. CDR1 and CDR2 from the germline V gene are SEHNR and FQNEAQ (reference sequence). The full variable domain, completed using reference TRBV7-9 and TRBJ1-1, is DTGVSQNPRHKITKRGQNVTFRCDPISEHNRLYWYRQTLGQGPEFLTYFQNEAQLEKSRLLSDRFSAERPKGSFSTLEIQRTEQGDSAMYLCASSSPAGRIDTEAFFGQGTRLTVV.

V is TRBV5-1 and J is TRBJ1-1; a weak D match, TRBD1 (5 bases). Per germline, CDR1 SGHRS and CDR2 YFSETQ. Trimming left V 1 base short and J 3 bases short, with 16 bases between. This CDR3 has 16 amino acids. The CDR3 DNA reads as TGCGCCAGCAGCTTGTGGCCAGGGAGGTTAGACACTGAAGCTTTCTTT. Translating gives CASSLWPGRLDTEAFF.

This clonotype is medium-sized. The J gene is TRBJ2-2, the V gene TRBV20-1; 10 nucleotides line up with TRBD1. With 6 bases clipped from V and 7 bases from J, the junction kept 8 bases outside the gene matches. CDR1 is DFQATT, CDR2 SNEGSKA, per germline (reference sequence). There are 14 residues in the CDR3. The CDR3 spells CSAPGQGYGGELFF. In DNA, the CDR3 is TGCAGTGCCCCGGGACAGGGGTATGGCGGGGAGCTGTTTTTT.

The J gene is TRBJ1-1, the V gene TRBV10-3; D unresolved. V lost 7 bases and J lost 1, with 16 bases in between. Per the germline V gene, CDR1 is ENHRY and CDR2 is SYGVKD. This CDR3 is built from 15 residues. The CDR3 loop reads CAINAIPTPNTEAFF. DNA for the CDR3: TGTGCCATCAACGCTATACCGACCCCGAACACTGAAGCTTTCTTT.

There are a few counts of this clonotype. J is TRBJ1-1 and V is TRBV3-1, with D perhaps matching TRBD1 or TRBD2 (6 bases each). The DNA end lines up better with TRBJ2-7; the J call may be wrong. The length of the CDR3 is 13 residues. The germline gives CDR1 LGHDT, CDR2 YNNKEL (reference sequence). The CDR3 spells CASSLGGIYEQYF. The DNA for the CDR3 is TGTGCCAGCAGCCTCGGGGGCATTTACGAGCAGTACTTC.

The chain links TRBV4-2 to TRBJ1-5; D remains ambiguous. CDR3 size: 14 residues. Looked up from germline, CDR1 is LGHNA and CDR2 is YNFKEQ. V lost 0 bases and J lost 4, with 7 bases in between. This chain's CDR3 is CASSQEIGNQPQHF. In DNA, the CDR3 is TGTGCCAGCAGCCAAGAGATCGGGAATCAGCCCCAGCATTTT.

This clonotype is medium-sized in the sample. J is TRBJ1-2 and V is TRBV12-3 or TRBV12-4, with a possible D match to TRBD1 (6 bases). The CDR3 has 13 residues. V lost 7 bases, J lost 4 bases, and 13 bases lay in between. The CDR3 sequence is CASTGQEFYGYTF. Written as DNA, the CDR3 is TGTGCCAGCACGGGACAAGAATTCTATGGCTACACCTTC.

The gene calls are TRBV5-1 and TRBJ1-4, with D hard to call. Germline CDR1 and CDR2: SGHRS and YFSETQ. V lost 4 bases and J 5 bases, leaving 12 bases between the germline ends. This CDR3 comprises 14 residues. The CDR3 protein is CASSGSAPNEKLFF. The CDR3 DNA follows: TGCGCCAGCAGCGGGTCGGCACCGAATGAAAAACTGTTTTTT.

In its sample, this clonotype was seen a few times. The J gene is TRBJ1-2, the V gene TRBV7-9; D is perhaps TRBD1 (6 bases). The CDR3 is made up of 15 amino acids. V lost 1 base, J lost 8 bases, and 17 bases lay in between. The germline V gene encodes CDR1 SEHNR and CDR2 FQNEAQ (reference sequence). The CDR3 coding sequence is TGTGCCAGCAGCTTAGAAGGGGAGGGGACACGCGGCTACACCTTC. It specifies CASSLEGEGTRGYTF.

The chain couples TRBV3-1 to TRBJ1-2; D is undetermined. Germline V lookup: CDR1 LGHDT, CDR2 YNNKEL (reference sequence). There are 12 residues in the CDR3. V dropped 3 bases and J dropped 2 bases, with 4 bases sitting between them. CDR3 sequence reads: CASSQTNYGYTF. CDR3 DNA sequence: TGTGCCAGCAGCCAGACCAACTATGGCTACACCTTC.

This clonotype is medium-sized (0.01 to 0.1%) within its sample. This sequence joins TRBV3-1 and TRBJ1-4, with 7 bases lining up with TRBD1. Germline V gene sequence: CDR1 LGHDT, CDR2 YNNKEL (reference sequence). Losses at the gene ends were 0 bases for V and 3 bases for J; bases not matched to a gene: 4. The CDR3 has 16 residues. CDR3 sequence: CASSQDMGQPNEKLFF. Here the CDR3 DNA reads TGTGCCAGCAGCCAAGATATGGGACAGCCTAATGAAAAACTGTTTTTT.

The chain links TRBV3-1 to TRBJ2-7; D is ambiguous. This CDR3 has 16 amino acids. V lost 4 bases and J 9 bases, leaving 25 bases between the germline ends. The germline V gene encodes CDR1 LGHDT and CDR2 YNNKEL (reference sequence). DNA of the CDR3: TGTGCCAGCAGCCCTTCTGACGGGCCCCGGGTAATGGGGCAGTACTTC. Protein product: CASSPSDGPRVMGQYF.

The chain combines TRBV9 with TRBJ1-5; D remains unclear. Trimming shortened V by 7 bases and J by 3 bases, and 11 bases separated the two germline ends. Germline CDR1 and CDR2: SGDLS and YYNGEE. The CDR3 is made up of 13 amino acids. The CDR3 spells CASGRDYNQPQHF. CDR3 DNA: TGTGCCAGCGGAAGGGATTACAATCAGCCCCAGCATTTT.

This clonotype is medium-sized. The chain couples TRBV28 to TRBJ1-1; possible D gene TRBD1, 5 bases. Trimming took 4 bases from V and 8 from J, leaving 14 bases between them. The CDR3 has 13 amino acids. In germline, CDR1 is MDHEN, CDR2 SYDVKM. In nucleotides, the CDR3 is TGTGCCAGCAGTTCTTTAGGGGACTCGGAAGCTTTCTTT. Its protein product is CASSSLGDSEAFF.

This clonotype was counted between two and nine times. This sequence joins TRBV27 and TRBJ1-1, with a tentative D call TRBD1 (5 bases). The CDR3 spans 16 residues. Trimming shortened V by 5 bases and J by 0 bases, and 16 bases separated the two germline ends. Germline lookup yields CDR1 MNHEY and CDR2 SMNVEV (reference sequence). The CDR3 loop is CASSLQGIPLNTEAFF. The CDR3, as DNA: TGTGCCAGCAGTCTCCAGGGAATTCCCCTGAACACTGAAGCTTTCTTT.

The chain links TRBV18 to TRBJ2-7; TRBD1 agrees at 9 bases. The junction had 1 base not matched to a gene; V was cut back by 2 bases and J by 2 bases. The CDR3 contains 14 residues. Germline V CDR1 and CDR2: KGHSH, LQKENI. The CDR3 sequence: CASSPGTGPYEQYF. Here the CDR3 DNA reads TGTGCCAGCTCACCAGGGACAGGGCCCTACGAGCAGTACTTC.

This clonotype is a singleton in its sample. This may stem from a read error, because a much larger clone lies one nucleotide away. The chain is built from TRBV10-2 and TRBJ1-1; TRBD1 matches at 11 bases. Per the germline V gene, CDR1 is WSHSY and CDR2 is SAAADI. This CDR3 is built from 17 residues. CDR3 nucleotide sequence: TGCGCCAGCACCGAGGGACAGGGGGGATTCGGGAACTCTGAAGCTTTCTTT. Translation gives CASTEGQGGFGNSEAFF.

Comment on this clonotype: This may be a read error, as it is one base from a much larger clone. CDR3 DNA: TGTGCCAGCAGCTTACAATTCGGTGCCGTTGCGGGCCACACCTTC. Residues: CASSLQFGAVAGHTF. This chain uses TRBV5-4 with TRBJ1-2; no clear D. The CDR3 spans 15 residues. V lost 2 bases and J lost 12, with 23 bases in between. Germline V gives CDR1 SGHNT, CDR2 YYREEE (reference sequence). Full variable domain (missing parts from reference TRBV5-4 and TRBJ1-2): ETGVTQSPTHLIKTRGQQVTLRCSSQSGHNTVSWYQQALGQGPQFIFQYYREEENGRGNFPPRFSGLQFPNYSSELNVNALELDDSALYLCASSLQFGAVAGHTFGSGTRLTVV.

In its sample, this clonotype is medium-sized. The genes are TRBV19 and TRBJ1-6; maybe TRBD1 (6 bases). This CDR3 is 14 amino acids long. Germline CDR1 and CDR2: LNHDA and SQIVND (reference sequence). Trimming left V 3 bases short and J 10 bases short, with 13 bases between. This chain's CDR3 is CASSIGQIGSPLHF. Here the CDR3 DNA reads TGTGCCAGTAGTATCGGACAGATTGGGTCACCCCTCCACTTT.

The chain carries TRBV20-1 and TRBJ1-1, with D possibly being TRBD1 (5 bases). This CDR3 region has 13 residues. Germline V gene data show CDR1 as DFQATT and CDR2 as SNEGSKA (reference sequence). V lost 6 bases and J 2 bases, leaving 13 bases between the germline ends. CDR3: CSAPGRANTEAFF. The CDR3 DNA reads as TGCAGTGCCCCAGGGCGGGCCAACACTGAAGCTTTCTTT.

The chain employs TRBV10-1 and TRBJ2-7, with 9 nucleotides matching TRBD2. The germline CDR1 and CDR2 sequences are WNHNN and SYGVQD (reference sequence). The junction had 7 bases not matched to a gene; V was cut back by 3 bases and J by 4 bases. This CDR3 contains 15 residues. DNA of the CDR3: TGCGCCAGCAGTGACGGGGCTAGCGGGGAATACGAGCAGTACTTC. It codes for CASSDGASGEYEQYF.

This rearrangement joins TRBV28 to TRBJ2-1; D might be TRBD2 (6 bases). CDR1 MDHEN and CDR2 SYDVKM come from the germline V gene. Trimming left V 5 bases short and J 1 base short, with 15 bases between. There are 16 residues in the CDR3. The CDR3 is CASSPTGRGSYNEQFF. The CDR3 nucleotides are TGTGCCAGCAGTCCTACAGGTCGGGGGTCCTACAATGAGCAGTTCTTC.